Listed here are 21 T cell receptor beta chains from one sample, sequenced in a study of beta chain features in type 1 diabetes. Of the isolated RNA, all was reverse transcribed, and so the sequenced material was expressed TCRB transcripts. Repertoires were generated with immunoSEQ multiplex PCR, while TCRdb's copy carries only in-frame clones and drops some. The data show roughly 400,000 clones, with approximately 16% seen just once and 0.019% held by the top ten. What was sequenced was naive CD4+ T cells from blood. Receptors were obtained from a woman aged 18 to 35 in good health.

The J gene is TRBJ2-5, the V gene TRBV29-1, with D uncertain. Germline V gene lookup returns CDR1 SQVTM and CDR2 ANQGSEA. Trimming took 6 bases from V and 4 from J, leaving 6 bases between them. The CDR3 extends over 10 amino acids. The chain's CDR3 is CSVSLETQYF. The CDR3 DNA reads TGCAGCGTATCCCTAGAGACCCAGTACTTC.

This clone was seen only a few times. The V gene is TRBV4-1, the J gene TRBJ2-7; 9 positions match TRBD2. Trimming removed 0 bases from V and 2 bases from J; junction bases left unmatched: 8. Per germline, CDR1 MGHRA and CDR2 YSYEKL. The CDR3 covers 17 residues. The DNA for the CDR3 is TGCGCCAGCAGCCAAGATCGGGAGACTAGCGGACCCTACGAGCAGTACTTC. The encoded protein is CASSQDRETSGPYEQYF.

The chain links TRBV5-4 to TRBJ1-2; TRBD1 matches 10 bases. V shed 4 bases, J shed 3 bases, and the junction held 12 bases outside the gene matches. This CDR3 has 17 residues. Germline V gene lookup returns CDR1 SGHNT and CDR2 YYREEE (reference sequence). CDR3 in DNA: TGTGCCAGCAGCCAGGCGCGGACAGGGGGTAAGGACTATGGCTACACCTTC. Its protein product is CASSQARTGGKDYGYTF.

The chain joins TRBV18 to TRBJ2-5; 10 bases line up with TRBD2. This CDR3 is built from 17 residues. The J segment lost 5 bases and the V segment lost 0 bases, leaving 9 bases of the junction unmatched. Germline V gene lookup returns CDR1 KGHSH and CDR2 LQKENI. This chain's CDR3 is CASSPPRLAGVGETQYF. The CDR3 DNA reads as TGTGCCAGCTCACCACCTCGTCTAGCGGGAGTCGGGGAGACCCAGTACTTC. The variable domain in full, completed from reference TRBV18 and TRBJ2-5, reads NAGVMQNPRHLVRRRGQEARLRCSPMKGHSHVYWYRQLPEEGLKFMVYLQKENIIDESGMPKERFSAEFPKEGPSILRIQQVVRGDSAAYFCASSPPRLAGVGETQYFGPGTRLLVL.

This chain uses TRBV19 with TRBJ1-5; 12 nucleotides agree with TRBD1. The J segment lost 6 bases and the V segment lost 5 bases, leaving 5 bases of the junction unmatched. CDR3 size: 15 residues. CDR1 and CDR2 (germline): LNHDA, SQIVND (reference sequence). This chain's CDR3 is CASSDRDRGLQPQHF. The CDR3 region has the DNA TGTGCCAGTAGTGACCGGGACAGGGGGCTTCAGCCCCAGCATTTT.

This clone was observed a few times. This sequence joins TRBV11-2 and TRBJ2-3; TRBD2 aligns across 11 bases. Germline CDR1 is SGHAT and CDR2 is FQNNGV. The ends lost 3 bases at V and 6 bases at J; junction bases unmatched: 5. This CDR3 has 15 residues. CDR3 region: CASSFIAGGSDTQYF. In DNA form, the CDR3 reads TGTGCCAGCAGCTTCATAGCGGGAGGGTCTGATACGCAGTATTTT.

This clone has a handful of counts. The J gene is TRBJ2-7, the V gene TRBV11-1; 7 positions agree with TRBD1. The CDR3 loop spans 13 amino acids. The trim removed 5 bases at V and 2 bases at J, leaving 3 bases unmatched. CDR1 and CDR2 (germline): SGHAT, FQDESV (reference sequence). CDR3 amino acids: CASSHQGAYEQYF. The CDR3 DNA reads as TGTGCCAGCAGCCACCAGGGGGCCTACGAGCAGTACTTC.

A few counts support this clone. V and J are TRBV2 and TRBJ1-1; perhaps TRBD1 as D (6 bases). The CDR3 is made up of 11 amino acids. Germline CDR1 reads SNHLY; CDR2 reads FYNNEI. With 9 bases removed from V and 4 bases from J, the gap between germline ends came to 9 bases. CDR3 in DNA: TGTGCCAGTGACAGGTCCACTGAAGCTTTCTTT. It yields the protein CASDRSTEAFF.

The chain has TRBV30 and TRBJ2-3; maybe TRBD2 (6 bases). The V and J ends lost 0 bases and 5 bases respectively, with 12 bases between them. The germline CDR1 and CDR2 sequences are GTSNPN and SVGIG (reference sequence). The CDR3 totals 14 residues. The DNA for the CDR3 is TGTGCCTGGAGTGTATTGGGAGGACGAGATACGCAGTATTTT. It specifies CAWSVLGGRDTQYF. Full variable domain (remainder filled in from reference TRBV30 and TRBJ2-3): SQTIHQWPATLVQPVGSPLSLECTVEGTSNPNLYWYRQAAGRGLQLLFYSVGIGQISSEVPQNLSASRPQDRQFILSSKKLLLSDSGFYLCAWSVLGGRDTQYFGPGTRLTVL.

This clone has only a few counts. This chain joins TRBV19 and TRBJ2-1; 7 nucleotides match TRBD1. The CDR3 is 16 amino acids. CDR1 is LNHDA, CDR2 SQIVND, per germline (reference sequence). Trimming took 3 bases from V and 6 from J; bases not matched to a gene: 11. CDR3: CASSIDRAAGGNEQFF. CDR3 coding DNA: TGTGCCAGTAGTATCGATCGAGCGGCAGGGGGCAATGAGCAGTTCTTC.

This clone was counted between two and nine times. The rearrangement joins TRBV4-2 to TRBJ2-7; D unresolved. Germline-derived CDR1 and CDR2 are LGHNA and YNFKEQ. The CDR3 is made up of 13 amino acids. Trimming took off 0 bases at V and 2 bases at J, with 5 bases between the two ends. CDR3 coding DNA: TGTGCCAGCAGCCAAGATGGCCCCTACGAGCAGTACTTC. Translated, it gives CASSQDGPYEQYF.

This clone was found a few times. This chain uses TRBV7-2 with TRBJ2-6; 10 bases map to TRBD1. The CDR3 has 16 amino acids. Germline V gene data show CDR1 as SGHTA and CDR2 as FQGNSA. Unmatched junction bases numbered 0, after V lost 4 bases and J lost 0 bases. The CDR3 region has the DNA TGTGCCAGCAGCTGGACAGGGGGCTCTGGGGCCAACGTCCTGACTTTC. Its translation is CASSWTGGSGANVLTF.

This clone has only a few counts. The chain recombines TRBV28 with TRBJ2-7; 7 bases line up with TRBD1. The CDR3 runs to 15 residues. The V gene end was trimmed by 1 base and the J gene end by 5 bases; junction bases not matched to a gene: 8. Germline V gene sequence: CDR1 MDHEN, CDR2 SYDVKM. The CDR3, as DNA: TGTGCCAGCAGTTTATCAGTGACAGGGTATAACGAGCAGTACTTC. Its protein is CASSLSVTGYNEQYF.

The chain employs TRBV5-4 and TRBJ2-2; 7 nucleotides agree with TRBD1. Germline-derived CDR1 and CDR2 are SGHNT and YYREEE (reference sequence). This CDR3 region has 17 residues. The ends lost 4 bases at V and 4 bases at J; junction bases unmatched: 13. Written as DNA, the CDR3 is TGTGCCAGCAGCGGTCGACAGGGTGGCCGTGGCACCGGGGAGCTGTTTTTT. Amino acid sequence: CASSGRQGGRGTGELFF.

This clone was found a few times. The CDR3: CASSPRTGQAYEQYF. CDR3 bases: TGTGCCAGTAGCCCGAGGACGGGACAGGCCTACGAGCAGTACTTC. V and J are TRBV19 and TRBJ2-7, with 8 bases lining up with TRBD1. CDR3 length: 15 residues. Germline CDR1 and CDR2: LNHDA and SQIVND (reference sequence). Trimming at V came to 6 bases and at J to 2 bases, leaving 9 bases not matched to a gene.

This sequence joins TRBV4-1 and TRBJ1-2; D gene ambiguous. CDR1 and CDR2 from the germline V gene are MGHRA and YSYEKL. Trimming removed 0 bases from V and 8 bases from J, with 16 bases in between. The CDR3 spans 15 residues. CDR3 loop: CASSQDYSRSQGYTF. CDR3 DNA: TGCGCCAGCAGCCAAGATTACTCACGGAGTCAGGGCTACACCTTC.

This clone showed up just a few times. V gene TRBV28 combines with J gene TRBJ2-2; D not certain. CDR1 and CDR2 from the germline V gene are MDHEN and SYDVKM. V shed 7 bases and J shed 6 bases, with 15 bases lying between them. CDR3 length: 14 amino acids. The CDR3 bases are TGTGCCAGCAACGATTTCTGGCTGTCCGGGGAGCTGTTTTTT. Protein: CASNDFWLSGELFF.

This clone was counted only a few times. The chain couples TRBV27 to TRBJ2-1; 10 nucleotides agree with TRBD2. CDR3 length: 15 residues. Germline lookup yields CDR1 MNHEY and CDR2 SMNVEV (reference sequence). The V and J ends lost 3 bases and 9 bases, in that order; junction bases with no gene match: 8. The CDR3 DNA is TGTGCCAGCAGTTTGCTAGCGGGAGTAAGCAGTGAGCAGTTCTTC. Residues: CASSLLAGVSSEQFF.

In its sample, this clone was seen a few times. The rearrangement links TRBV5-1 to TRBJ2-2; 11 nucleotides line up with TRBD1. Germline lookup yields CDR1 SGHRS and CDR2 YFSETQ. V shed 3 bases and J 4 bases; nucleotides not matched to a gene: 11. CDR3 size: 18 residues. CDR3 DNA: TGCGCCAGCAGCTCCCGGGACAGGGGGAGGATTTCCACCGGGGAGCTGTTTTTT. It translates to CASSSRDRGRISTGELFF.

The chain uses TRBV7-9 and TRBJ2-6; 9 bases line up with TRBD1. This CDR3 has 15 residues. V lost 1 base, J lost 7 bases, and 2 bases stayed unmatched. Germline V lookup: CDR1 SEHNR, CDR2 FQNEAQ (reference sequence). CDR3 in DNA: TGTGCCAGCAGCTTAGGGGACAGGGTAGCCAACGTCCTGACTTTC. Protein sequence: CASSLGDRVANVLTF.

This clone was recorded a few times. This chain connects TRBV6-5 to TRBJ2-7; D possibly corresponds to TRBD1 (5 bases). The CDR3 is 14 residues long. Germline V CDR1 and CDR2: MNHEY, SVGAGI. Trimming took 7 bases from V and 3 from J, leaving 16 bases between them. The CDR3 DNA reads TGTGCCAGCACCAGCAGGGAACACCTCTACGAGCAGTACTTC. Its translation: CASTSREHLYEQYF.